These 25 T cell receptor beta chains share one sample of origin, sequenced in a study of response to subunit inactivated influenza vaccine (dated 2018 in TCRdb). Library preparation was by RT-PCR. The sequencer was an Illumina HiSeq 2500. The public sequencing data were trimmed at Q25 with fastp and processed into clonotypes with MiXCR by TCRdb, which kept only in-frame beta chains. A single entry per CDR3 protein holds the most common genes and DNA from its merged rows. This sample is represented by approximately 730,000 distinct CDR3 sequences; about 14% of them were singletons. Less than 7% of the sample lies in the top ten. The material was PBMCs from blood, obtained approximately 15 days before vaccination. Receptors were obtained from a man between 50 and 59 years old who received an inactivated influenza vaccine. Donor details come from another sample of the same person, matched by shared clones.

The genes are TRBV5-3 and TRBJ2-6, with D perhaps matching TRBD1 (6 bases). TRBV5-3 is reported as an ORF; its role is uncertain. Trimming took off 4 bases at V and 4 bases at J, with 15 bases between the two ends. The CDR3 runs to 16 residues. The CDR3 protein is CARSPDGTSGANVLTF. DNA for the CDR3: TGTGCCAGAAGCCCAGACGGGACATCCGGGGCCAACGTCCTGACTTTC.

The chain recombines TRBV15 with TRBJ2-3; 9 positions match TRBD1. From germline, CDR1 is LNHNV and CDR2 YYDKDF (reference sequence). CDR3 length equals 14 residues. After removal of 5 bases from V and 5 bases from J, the junction contained 5 bases not matched to a gene. The CDR3 spells CATSWRQGEDTQYF. The CDR3 DNA sequence: TGTGCCACCAGCTGGCGACAGGGGGAAGATACGCAGTATTTT.

This clonotype was counted ten times or more. This chain links TRBV28 with TRBJ2-3, with 15 bases matching TRBD2. The germline gives CDR1 MDHEN, CDR2 SYDVKM. The CDR3 runs 19 residues. The junction had 17 bases not matched to a gene; V was cut back by 5 bases and J by 8 bases. The CDR3 spells CASSRPGLAGGMGAATQYF. CDR3 coding DNA: TGTGCCAGCAGTAGGCCCGGACTAGCGGGAGGGATGGGGGCGGCTACGCAGTATTTT.

This clonotype was counted between two and nine times. The chain joins TRBV29-1 to TRBJ1-1, with D hard to call. The CDR3 extends over 12 amino acids. Germline values: CDR1 SQVTM, CDR2 ANQGSEA. V was cut by 4 bases and J by 0 bases, with 6 bases left in between. The CDR3 protein is CSVVHLNTEAFF. The CDR3 DNA reads as TGCAGCGTTGTTCATTTGAACACTGAAGCTTTCTTT.

This clonotype came up a few times. The chain combines TRBV12-3 or TRBV12-4 with TRBJ2-2, with 8 bases matching TRBD2. The V and J ends lost 7 bases and 3 bases, in that order; junction bases with no gene match: 7. This CDR3 has 15 amino acids. The CDR3 loop is CASIPGGGYTGELFF. The CDR3 DNA reads TGTGCCAGCATCCCGGGAGGGGGTTACACCGGGGAGCTGTTTTTT.

This clonotype was counted many times. The chain couples TRBV7-9 to TRBJ2-1; D is ambiguous. V dropped 5 bases and J dropped 3 bases, with 8 bases sitting between them. From germline, CDR1 is SEHNR and CDR2 FQNEAQ (reference sequence). This CDR3 comprises 13 residues. The CDR3 protein is CASSPLNYNEQFF. The CDR3 DNA is TGTGCCAGCAGCCCATTAAACTACAATGAGCAGTTCTTC. Drawing the rest from reference TRBV7-9 and TRBJ2-1, the complete variable domain is DTGVSQNPRHKITKRGQNVTFRCDPISEHNRLYWYRQTLGQGPEFLTYFQNEAQLEKSRLLSDRFSAERPKGSFSTLEIQRTEQGDSAMYLCASSPLNYNEQFFGPGTRLTVL.

The chain joins TRBV20-1 to TRBJ2-2; TRBD2 is a possible D gene (5 bases). Germline CDR1 reads DFQATT; CDR2 reads SNEGSKA (reference sequence). This CDR3 has 13 amino acids. V was clipped by 5 bases and J by 7 bases, with 14 bases between them. In nucleotides, the CDR3 is TGCAGTGCTCCGGGCCTCGAGGGCGGGGAGCTGTTTTTT. It yields the protein CSAPGLEGGELFF.

CDR3 residues: CASSRTSGDVGQETQYF. The CDR3 DNA follows: TGTGCCAGCAGCCGGACTAGCGGAGATGTCGGACAAGAGACCCAGTACTTC. The chain has TRBV7-2 and TRBJ2-5; 10 nucleotides agree with TRBD2. The CDR3 is 17 residues long. V dropped 5 bases and J dropped 2; count of bases not matched to a gene: 11. From germline, CDR1 is SGHTA and CDR2 FQGNSA.

This chain uses TRBV11-2 with TRBJ1-5, with D perhaps matching TRBD1 (5 bases). Germline loops: CDR1 SGHAT, CDR2 FQNNGV. This CDR3 contains 14 residues. Trimming shortened V by 5 bases and J by 9 bases, and 17 bases separated the two germline ends. CDR3 amino acids: CASSPSGGALPQHF. The CDR3 DNA reads as TGTGCCAGCAGCCCGAGCGGGGGAGCTTTGCCCCAGCATTTT.

This clonotype was detected ten times or more. The V and J genes are TRBV6-2 or TRBV6-3 and TRBJ1-2; 9 bases align to TRBD1. This CDR3 is 15 amino acids long. The V segment lost 0 bases and the J segment 4 bases; nucleotides outside the gene matches: 3. Germline V lookup: CDR1 MNHEY, CDR2 SVGEGT. DNA for the CDR3: TGTGCCAGCAGTTACTCGACAGGGGGAGGCTATGGCTACACCTTC. Translating it yields CASSYSTGGGYGYTF.

This clonotype was observed a few times. V usage is TRBV19 and J usage is TRBJ1-5; TRBD1 agrees at 8 bases. With 5 bases clipped from V and 7 bases from J, the junction kept 10 bases outside the gene matches. This CDR3 is built from 15 residues. Germline V gene data show CDR1 as LNHDA and CDR2 as SQIVND (reference sequence). The CDR3 loop reads CASSATDREEQPQHF. The CDR3 DNA follows: TGTGCCAGTAGTGCTACGGACAGGGAGGAACAGCCCCAGCATTTT.

V and J are TRBV5-1 and TRBJ1-2, with 7 positions matching TRBD1. V lost 6 bases, J lost 2 bases, and 4 bases stayed unmatched. CDR1 is SGHRS and CDR2 is YFSETQ in the germline V gene. The CDR3 consists of 13 residues. Written as DNA, the CDR3 is TGCGCCAGCACGGAGGGACAGAACTATGGCTACACCTTC. Amino acids: CASTEGQNYGYTF.

This clonotype was detected a few times. V gene TRBV28 combines with J gene TRBJ1-1, with TRBD1 matching over 9 bases. The CDR3 length is 16 residues. CDR1 and CDR2 from the germline V gene are MDHEN and SYDVKM. V gave up 6 bases and J gave up 1 base; unmatched junction bases: 9. The DNA of the CDR3 is TGTGCCAGCAGAACGAGACAGGGGGGAAAGAACACTGAAGCTTTCTTT. Residues: CASRTRQGGKNTEAFF. Complete variable domain (other parts from reference TRBV28 and TRBJ1-1): DVKVTQSSRYLVKRTGEKVFLECVQDMDHENMFWYRQDPGLGLRLIYFSYDVKMKEKGDIPEGYSVSREKKERFSLILESASTNQTSMYLCASRTRQGGKNTEAFFGQGTRLTVV.

This clonotype was recorded many times. This chain uses TRBV2 with TRBJ2-7, with a possible D match to TRBD1 (6 bases). CDR1 is SNHLY, CDR2 FYNNEI, per germline. This CDR3 is built from 14 residues. V was trimmed by 6 bases and J by 5 bases, leaving 17 bases between them. CDR3: CASSPGTLYHEQYF. DNA of the CDR3: TGTGCCAGCAGCCCCGGGACACTGTACCACGAGCAGTACTTC.

The genes are TRBV20-1 and TRBJ2-7; D is uncertain. Per the germline V gene, CDR1 is DFQATT and CDR2 is SNEGSKA (reference sequence). This CDR3 has 14 amino acids. With 2 bases removed from V and 4 bases from J, the gap between germline ends came to 15 bases. The chain's CDR3 is CSARMKGRRYEQYF. The CDR3 nucleotides read TGCAGTGCTAGAATGAAGGGTAGACGGTACGAGCAGTACTTC.

V gene TRBV6-2 or TRBV6-3 combines with J gene TRBJ1-1; no definite D call. The CDR3 is 14 amino acids. Germline CDR1 is MNHEY and CDR2 is SVGEGT. V gave up 6 bases and J gave up 1 base, with 12 bases separating them. CDR3 sequence (DNA): TGTGCCAGCAGCTCAATCACACAGAACACTGAAGCTTTCTTT. It codes for CASSSITQNTEAFF.

V usage is TRBV6-2 or TRBV6-3 and J usage is TRBJ1-4; no clear D. Germline CDR1 MNHEY, CDR2 SVGEGT. This CDR3 spans 13 amino acids. Trimming took off 7 bases at V and 0 bases at J, with 6 bases between the two ends. The CDR3 DNA sequence: TGTGCCAGCAACGGAGCAACTAATGAAAAACTGTTTTTT. This gives the protein CASNGATNEKLFF.

This clonotype was counted only a few times. The rearrangement uses TRBV11-3 and TRBJ2-7; D is unclear. CDR1 and CDR2 from the germline V gene are SGHNT and YENEEA. V was clipped by 0 bases and J by 2 bases, with 11 bases between them. The CDR3 length is 15 residues. CDR3 sequence (DNA): TGTGCCAGCAGCTTAGATACCAGAAGCCCCTACGAGCAGTACTTC. It encodes CASSLDTRSPYEQYF.

This clonotype has just a few counts. This chain links TRBV6-2 or TRBV6-3 with TRBJ2-1; 8 positions agree with TRBD2. With V trimmed by 1 base and J by 6 bases, 5 bases remained unmatched. The CDR3 has 15 residues. Germline values: CDR1 MNHEY, CDR2 SVGEGT. The CDR3 loop reads CASSYLSGTSNEQFF. The CDR3 DNA reads TGTGCCAGCAGTTACTTATCCGGGACTAGCAATGAGCAGTTCTTC.

Only a few counts were recorded for this clonotype. The chain recombines TRBV12-3 or TRBV12-4 with TRBJ2-5, with 11 bases lining up with TRBD1. V was pared by 6 bases and J by 5 bases, with 8 bases of the junction left unmatched. This CDR3 has 15 amino acids. DNA for the CDR3: TGTGCCAGCAGCCGGGACAGGGGGTCTGCGGAGACCCAGTACTTC. The encoded protein is CASSRDRGSAETQYF.

In its sample, this clonotype was seen a few times. The chain is built from TRBV12-3 or TRBV12-4 and TRBJ1-4; 7 bases line up with TRBD1. V lost 8 bases, J lost 5 bases, and 11 bases stayed unmatched. CDR3 length: 15 residues. CDR3 sequence (DNA): TGTGCCAGCGGGACAGATGGGGGGGCCAATGAAAAACTGTTTTTT. Its protein is CASGTDGGANEKLFF.

This clonotype was seen more than once but under ten times. The rearrangement uses TRBV7-9 and TRBJ1-2; D uncertain. V lost 5 bases and J 5 bases, leaving 15 bases between the germline ends. Germline loops: CDR1 SEHNR, CDR2 FQNEAQ (reference sequence). The CDR3 sequence is 14 residues long. The CDR3: CASSLVETAYGYTF. The CDR3, as DNA: TGTGCCAGCAGCCTCGTGGAGACTGCTTATGGCTACACCTTC.

The chain recombines TRBV5-1 with TRBJ2-7, with TRBD1 matching over 9 bases. CDR3 length: 13 amino acids. Germline V gene data show CDR1 as SGHRS and CDR2 as YFSETQ. V lost 5 bases to trimming and J lost 5 bases; unmatched junction nucleotides: 5. For the CDR3, the DNA is TGCGCCAGCAGGCCGGGACAGGGTAACGAGCAGTACTTC. It codes for CASRPGQGNEQYF.

This clonotype has just a few counts. V gene TRBV6-1 combines with J gene TRBJ2-3; 10 bases match TRBD2. This CDR3 spans 17 amino acids. J was trimmed by 0 bases and V by 6 bases; bases with no gene match: 9. Germline-derived CDR1 and CDR2 are MNHNS and SASEGT. As DNA, the CDR3 is TGTGCCAGCAGCCCAAGGAGCGGGAGGGGTAGCACAGATACGCAGTATTTT. The encoded protein is CASSPRSGRGSTDTQYF.

This clonotype was seen a few times. The chain has TRBV30 and TRBJ2-4; a possible D gene is TRBD1 (6 bases). The CDR3 has 14 residues. Germline CDR1 GTSNPN, CDR2 SVGIG (reference sequence). V lost 2 bases and J 8 bases, leaving 16 bases between the germline ends. CDR3 coding DNA: TGTGCCTGGAGTTTGGGGGCCGGTCGGGACATTCAGTACTTC. Translating it yields CAWSLGAGRDIQYF.